This TCR beta chain was sequenced in a study of shared clonotypes between healthy human individuals. Study-level points and caveats: The study sampled only blood, and tissue repertoires likely differ. Generation of non-shared clonotypes was less probable than generation of clonotypes shared by all four donors. With few donors, the genetic and exposure-history diversity represented was limited. On the whole, naive subsets had larger estimated richness than memory subsets had.

Clones were read by immunoSEQ multiplex PCR, and TCRdb kept only the in-frame ones, dropping some. This repertoire shows 550,000 to 850,000 clones, 55% to 80% found once; its top ten account for about 1.7%. This clone was observed many times. Its antigen is as yet unknown. Sequencing was done on a sample of memory CD4+ T cells sorted from blood. Subset defined: CD45RA-negative fraction. This TCR was sampled from a woman aged 30 to 39 in good health.

The CDR3 DNA sequence: TGTGCCAGCGGAAACAGGGGGAACTTTGGTAATGAGCAGTTCTTC. Amino acid sequence: CASGNRGNFGNEQFF. The rearrangement uses TRBV6-6 and TRBJ2-1; TRBD1 matches 8 bases. This CDR3 is 15 amino acids long. The J segment lost 7 bases and the V segment lost 8 bases, leaving 13 bases of the junction unmatched. Germline V gene data show CDR1 as MNHNY and CDR2 as SVGAGI (reference sequence).